What follows are 16 T cell receptor beta chains derived from one specimen sequenced in a study of graft-versus-host responses after intestinal transplantation. TCRdb keeps only in-frame clones here, not all; method: immunoSEQ multiplex PCR. The sample includes about 93,000 clones, roughly 93% of them seen just once. What these receptors recognize is not known. Source: unstimulated CD8+ T cells sorted from spleen or lymph node cells, taken before intestinal transplant. These receptors were taken from a human donor who received an intestinal transplant.

The chain carries TRBV30 and TRBJ1-1, with D unresolved. V was pared by 3 bases and J by 6 bases, with 11 bases between. The length of the CDR3 is 12 residues. Germline lookup yields CDR1 GTSNPN and CDR2 SVGIG (reference sequence). The CDR3 bases are TGTGCCTGGAGGTTATCTCCAGCTGAAGCTTTCTTT. Residues: CAWRLSPAEAFF.

The rearrangement joins TRBV28 to TRBJ2-3; tentatively, D is TRBD2 (5 bases). V lost 3 bases, J lost 4 bases, and 11 bases lay in between. This CDR3 spans 14 amino acids. Germline assignment: CDR1 MDHEN and CDR2 SYDVKM. CDR3 DNA sequence: TGTGCCAGCAGTTTGGGGAGTACTGCAGATACGCAGTATTTT. Amino acids: CASSLGSTADTQYF.

V usage is TRBV2 and J usage is TRBJ2-7; 10 bases match TRBD1. From germline, CDR1 is SNHLY and CDR2 FYNNEI. The CDR3 sequence is 13 residues long. The J segment lost 4 bases and the V segment lost 6 bases, leaving 3 bases of the junction unmatched. The CDR3 region is CASSRDRGYEQYF. CDR3 DNA: TGTGCCAGCAGCCGGGACAGGGGTTACGAGCAGTACTTC.

V usage is TRBV19 and J usage is TRBJ2-7; tentative D call: TRBD2 (6 bases). Per the germline V gene, CDR1 is LNHDA and CDR2 is SQIVND (reference sequence). V gave up 2 bases and J gave up 3 bases, with 11 bases separating them. The CDR3 has 14 amino acids. The CDR3 nucleotides are TGTGCCAGTAGTATACTCGGGAGTGACTACGAGCAGTACTTC. This codes for CASSILGSDYEQYF.

The V call is TRBV7-6, the J call TRBJ2-7; TRBD2 matches 7 bases. Germline CDR1 reads SGHVS; CDR2 reads FNYEAQ. The CDR3 is 16 amino acids. V was pared by 5 bases and J by 2 bases, with 12 bases of the junction left unmatched. CDR3 sequence reads: CASSPSASGGTYEQYF. DNA for the CDR3: TGTGCCAGCAGCCCCTCCGCTAGCGGAGGTACCTACGAGCAGTACTTC. The full variable domain, its missing parts supplied by reference TRBV7-6 and TRBJ2-7, is GAGVSQSPRYKVTKRGQDVALRCDPISGHVSLYWYRQALGQGPEFLTYFNYEAQQDKSGLPNDRFSAERPEGSISTLTIQRTEQRDSAMYRCASSPSASGGTYEQYFGPGTRLTVT.

The V gene is TRBV7-8, the J gene TRBJ1-4; D remains unclear. Germline values: CDR1 SGHVS, CDR2 FQNEAQ. Trimming cost V 4 bases and J 6 bases, with 12 bases left between them. This CDR3 is 14 amino acids long. CDR3 sequence: CASSSAGVHEKLFF. The CDR3 DNA reads TGTGCCAGCAGCTCAGCGGGCGTACATGAAAAACTGTTTTTT.

Only a few counts were recorded for this clone. The V call is TRBV4-1, the J call TRBJ2-3; 14 nucleotides match TRBD2. The V gene's germline CDR1 is MGHRA and CDR2 YSYEKL. The ends lost 1 base at V and 1 base at J; junction bases unmatched: 4. The CDR3 runs to 18 residues. CDR3 bases: TGCGCCAGCAGCCAAGGACTAGCGGGAGGGCCAGGCACAGATACGCAGTATTTT. This gives the protein CASSQGLAGGPGTDTQYF.

This clone was seen a single time. V gene TRBV9 combines with J gene TRBJ2-1; 9 nucleotides align to TRBD1. Trimming at V came to 0 bases and at J to 5 bases, leaving 3 bases not matched to a gene. The CDR3 is 15 amino acids. The germline CDR1 and CDR2 sequences are SGDLS and YYNGEE. As DNA, the CDR3 is TGTGCCAGCAGCGTAGGATGGGACAGGGACAATGAGCAGTTCTTC. Residues: CASSVGWDRDNEQFF.

CDR3 loop: CASSQTGRTEAFF. The CDR3 nucleotides are TGTGCCAGCAGCCAGACAGGGAGGACTGAAGCTTTCTTT. The chain has TRBV4-2 and TRBJ1-1, with 7 bases aligning to TRBD1. The CDR3 has 13 residues. Germline CDR1 LGHNA, CDR2 YNFKEQ. The J segment lost 5 bases and the V segment lost 3 bases, leaving 3 bases of the junction unmatched.

This clone was counted a few times. The CDR3 nucleotides read TGTGCCAGCAGCTTACTAGCGGGGACCACAGATACGCAGTATTTT. Amino acids: CASSLLAGTTDTQYF. The genes are TRBV7-3 and TRBJ2-3; TRBD2 aligns across 9 bases. V dropped 2 bases and J dropped 2; count of bases not matched to a gene: 2. CDR1 and CDR2 (germline): SGHTA, FQGTGA. This CDR3 spans 15 amino acids.

The rearrangement links TRBV7-6 to TRBJ2-7, with D tentatively TRBD1 (5 bases). Trimming cost V 1 base and J 2 bases, with 6 bases left between them. The CDR3 spans 13 residues. CDR1 and CDR2 (germline): SGHVS, FNYEAQ. In DNA, the CDR3 is TGTGCCAGCAGCTTAGGGGGCACCTACGAGCAGTACTTC. Residues: CASSLGGTYEQYF.

The gene calls are TRBV7-9 and TRBJ1-1; tentative D call: TRBD1 (5 bases). This CDR3 is built from 13 residues. From germline, CDR1 is SEHNR and CDR2 FQNEAQ (reference sequence). Trimming left V 5 bases short and J 3 bases short, with 10 bases between. CDR3 residues: CASSPVRDTEAFF. The CDR3 coding sequence is TGTGCCAGCAGCCCGGTCAGGGACACTGAAGCTTTCTTT.

V gene TRBV6-5 combines with J gene TRBJ1-1; D possibly corresponds to TRBD1 (6 bases). The CDR3 loop spans 16 amino acids. Per the germline V gene, CDR1 is MNHEY and CDR2 is SVGAGI. V gave up 2 bases and J gave up 4 bases, with 17 bases separating them. CDR3 sequence reads: CASSYEGTPDRTEAFF. The CDR3 region has the DNA TGTGCCAGCAGTTACGAAGGGACACCCGATCGCACTGAAGCTTTCTTT.

The chain uses TRBV4-1 and TRBJ2-1; 8 positions agree with TRBD1. Looked up from germline, CDR1 is MGHRA and CDR2 is YSYEKL. The CDR3 loop spans 14 amino acids. Trimming cost V 5 bases and J 7 bases; bases outside gene matches: 7. The CDR3 DNA sequence: TGCGCCAGCAGCTACGGACAGGGTACGAATGAGCAGTTCTTC. Protein product: CASSYGQGTNEQFF.

The V gene is TRBV5-4, the J gene TRBJ2-1; D is ambiguous. The CDR3 is 15 amino acids. Germline CDR1 SGHNT, CDR2 YYREEE (reference sequence). V lost 0 bases and J lost 9, with 16 bases in between. The CDR3 sequence is CASSLDYNLSPEQFF. DNA of the CDR3: TGTGCCAGCAGCTTGGACTACAACCTCTCCCCTGAGCAGTTCTTC.

This rearrangement joins TRBV7-6 to TRBJ2-7, with 7 bases aligning to TRBD2. This CDR3 contains 21 residues. Losses at the gene ends were 1 base for V and 2 bases for J; bases not matched to a gene: 23. CDR1 SGHVS and CDR2 FNYEAQ come from the germline V gene. The CDR3 loop reads CASSLVRGAQPGRGSPYEQYF. CDR3 nucleotides: TGTGCCAGCAGCTTAGTTCGCGGGGCCCAACCAGGACGCGGGAGTCCCTACGAGCAGTACTTC.